The sequence of this TCR beta chain was determined in a study of T cells in Graves' hyperthyroidism and ophthalmopathy. Regions amplified from RNA transcripts were the TCR beta CDR3 regions. The HTBI set primed first-round TCR CDR3 RT-PCR. Via MiXCR, TCRdb re-called the multiplex PCR reads, giving one row per CDR3 protein. The sample holds more than 550,000 distinct CDR3 sequences; around 20% are singletons and the top ten take approximately 15%. The length of the CDR3 is 13 residues. J was trimmed by 5 bases and V by 6 bases; bases with no gene match: 3. CDR1 and CDR2 from the germline V gene are SGHRS and YFSETQ.

The TCR originated in a woman between 45 and 60 years old with Graves' hyperthyroidism that later progressed to Graves' ophthalmopathy. Specimen: blood. The chain recombines TRBV5-1 with TRBJ2-1, with 9 bases that match TRBD2. CDR3 amino acids: CASMRLADNEQFF. CDR3 in DNA: TGCGCCAGCATGCGACTAGCGGACAATGAGCAGTTCTTC.